The present T cell receptor beta chain was sequenced within a study of T cell responses to AZD1222 COVID-19 vaccine. Findings of the study overall: The reported proportion of spike-specific TCRs targeting unmutated variant regions was nearly half.

V was shortened by 6 bases and J by 8 bases, with 14 bases between the two germline ends. The germline V gene has CDR1 LNHDA and CDR2 SQIVND (reference sequence). There are 12 residues in the CDR3. TCRdb's copy holds only in-frame clones and misses some; the assay was immunoSEQ multiplex PCR. The repertoire holds about 67,000 clones, with less than 90% as singletons. Concerning this clone itself: Its antigen is undetermined.

V is TRBV19 and J is TRBJ2-7; D is possibly TRBD1 (6 bases). The sequenced sample was peripheral blood, obtained on day 0 of AZD1222 vaccination. This receptor was taken from an adult in good health. The CDR3 reads CASSPSQGKQYF. In DNA, the CDR3 is TGTGCCAGTAGCCCTTCTCAGGGGAAGCAGTACTTC.